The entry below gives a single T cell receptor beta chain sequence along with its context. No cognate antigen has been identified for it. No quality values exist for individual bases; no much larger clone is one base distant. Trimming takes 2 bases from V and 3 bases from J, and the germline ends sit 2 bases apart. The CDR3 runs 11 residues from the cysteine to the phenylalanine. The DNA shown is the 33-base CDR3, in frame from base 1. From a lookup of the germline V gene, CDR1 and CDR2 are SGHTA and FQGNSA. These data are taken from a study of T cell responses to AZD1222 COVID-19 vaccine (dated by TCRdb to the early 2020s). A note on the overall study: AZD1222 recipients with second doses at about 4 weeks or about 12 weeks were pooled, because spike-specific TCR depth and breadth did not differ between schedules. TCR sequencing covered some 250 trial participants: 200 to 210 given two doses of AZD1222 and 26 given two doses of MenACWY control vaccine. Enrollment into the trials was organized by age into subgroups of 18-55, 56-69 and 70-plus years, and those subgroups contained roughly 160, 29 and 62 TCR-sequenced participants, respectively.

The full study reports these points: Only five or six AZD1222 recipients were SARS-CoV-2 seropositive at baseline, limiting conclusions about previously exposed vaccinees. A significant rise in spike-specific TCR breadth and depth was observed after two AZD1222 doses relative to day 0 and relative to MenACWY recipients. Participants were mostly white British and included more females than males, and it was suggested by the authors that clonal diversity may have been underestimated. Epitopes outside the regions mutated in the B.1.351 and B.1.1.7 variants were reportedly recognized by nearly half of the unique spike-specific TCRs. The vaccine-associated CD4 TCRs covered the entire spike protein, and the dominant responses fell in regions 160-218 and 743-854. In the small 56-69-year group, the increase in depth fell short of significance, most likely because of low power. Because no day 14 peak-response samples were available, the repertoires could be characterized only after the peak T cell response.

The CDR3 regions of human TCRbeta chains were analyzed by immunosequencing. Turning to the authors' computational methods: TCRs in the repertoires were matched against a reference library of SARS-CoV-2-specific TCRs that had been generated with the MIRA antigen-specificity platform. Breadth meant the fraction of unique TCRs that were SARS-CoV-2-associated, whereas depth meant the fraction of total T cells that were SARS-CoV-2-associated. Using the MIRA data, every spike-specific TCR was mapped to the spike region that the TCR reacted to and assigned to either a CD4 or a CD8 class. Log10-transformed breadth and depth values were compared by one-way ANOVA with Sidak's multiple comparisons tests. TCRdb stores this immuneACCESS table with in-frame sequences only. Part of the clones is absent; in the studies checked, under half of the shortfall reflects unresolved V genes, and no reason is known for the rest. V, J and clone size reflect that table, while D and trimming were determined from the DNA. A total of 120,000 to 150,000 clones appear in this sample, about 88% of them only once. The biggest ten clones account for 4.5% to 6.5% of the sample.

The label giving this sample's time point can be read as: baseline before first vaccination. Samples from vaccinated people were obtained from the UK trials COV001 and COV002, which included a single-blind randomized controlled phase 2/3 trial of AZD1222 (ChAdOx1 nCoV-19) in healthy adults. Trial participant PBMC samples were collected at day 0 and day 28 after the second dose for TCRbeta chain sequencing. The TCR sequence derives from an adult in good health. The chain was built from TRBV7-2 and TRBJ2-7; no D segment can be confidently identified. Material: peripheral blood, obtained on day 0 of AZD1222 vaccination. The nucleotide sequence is TGTGCCAGCAGCTTAAGCTACGAGCAGTACTTC. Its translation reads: CASSLSYEQYF.